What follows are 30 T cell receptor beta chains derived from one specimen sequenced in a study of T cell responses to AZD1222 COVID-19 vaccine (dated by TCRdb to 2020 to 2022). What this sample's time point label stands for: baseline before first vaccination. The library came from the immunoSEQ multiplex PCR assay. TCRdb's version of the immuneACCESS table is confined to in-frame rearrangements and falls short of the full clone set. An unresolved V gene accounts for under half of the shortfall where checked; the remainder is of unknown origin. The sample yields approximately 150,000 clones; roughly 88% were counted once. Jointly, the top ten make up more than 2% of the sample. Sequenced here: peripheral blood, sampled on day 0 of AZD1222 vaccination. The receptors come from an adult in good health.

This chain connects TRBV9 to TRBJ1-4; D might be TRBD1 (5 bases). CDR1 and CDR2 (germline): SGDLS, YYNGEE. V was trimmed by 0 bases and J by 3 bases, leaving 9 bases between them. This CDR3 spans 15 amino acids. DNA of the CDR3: TGTGCCAGCAGCGTAGGTGAAGGGGCTAATGAAAAACTGTTTTTT. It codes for CASSVGEGANEKLFF.

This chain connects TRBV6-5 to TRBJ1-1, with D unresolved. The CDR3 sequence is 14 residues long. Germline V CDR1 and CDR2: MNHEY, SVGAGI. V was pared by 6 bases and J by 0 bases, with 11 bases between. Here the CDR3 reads CASSRNLMNTEAFF. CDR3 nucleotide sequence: TGTGCCAGCAGCAGAAACCTCATGAACACTGAAGCTTTCTTT.

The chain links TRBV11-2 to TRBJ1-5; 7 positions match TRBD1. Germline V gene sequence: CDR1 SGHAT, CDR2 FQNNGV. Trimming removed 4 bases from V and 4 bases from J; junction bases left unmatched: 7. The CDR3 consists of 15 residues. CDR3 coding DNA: TGTGCCAGCAGCTCGGGACAGAGAATTAATCAGCCCCAGCATTTT. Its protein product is CASSSGQRINQPQHF.

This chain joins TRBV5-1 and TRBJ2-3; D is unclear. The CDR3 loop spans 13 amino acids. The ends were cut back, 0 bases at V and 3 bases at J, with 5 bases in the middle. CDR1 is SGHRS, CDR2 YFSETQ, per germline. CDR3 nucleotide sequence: TGCGCCAGCAGCTTGGGCCGGACAGATACGCAGTATTTT. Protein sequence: CASSLGRTDTQYF.

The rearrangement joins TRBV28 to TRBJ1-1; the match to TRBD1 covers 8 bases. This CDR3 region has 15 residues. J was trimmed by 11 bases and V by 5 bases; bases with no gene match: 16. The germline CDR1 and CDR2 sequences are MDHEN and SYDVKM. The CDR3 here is CASSPGGQGGMVAFF. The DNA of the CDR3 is TGTGCCAGCAGTCCCGGTGGACAGGGAGGGATGGTCGCTTTCTTT.

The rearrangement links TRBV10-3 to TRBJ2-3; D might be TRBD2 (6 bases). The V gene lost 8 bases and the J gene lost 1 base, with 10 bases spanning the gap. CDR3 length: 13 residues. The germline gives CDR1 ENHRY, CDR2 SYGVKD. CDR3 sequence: CAIYSGGTDTQYF. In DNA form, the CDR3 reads TGTGCCATCTACTCGGGGGGCACAGATACGCAGTATTTT.

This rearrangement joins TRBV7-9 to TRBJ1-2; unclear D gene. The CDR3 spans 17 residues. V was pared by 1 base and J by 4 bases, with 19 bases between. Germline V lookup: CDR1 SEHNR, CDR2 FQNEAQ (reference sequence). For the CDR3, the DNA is TGTGCCAGCAGCTTAGTGGCCGGTTTGGGGATCGGCTATGGCTACACCTTC. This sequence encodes CASSLVAGLGIGYGYTF.

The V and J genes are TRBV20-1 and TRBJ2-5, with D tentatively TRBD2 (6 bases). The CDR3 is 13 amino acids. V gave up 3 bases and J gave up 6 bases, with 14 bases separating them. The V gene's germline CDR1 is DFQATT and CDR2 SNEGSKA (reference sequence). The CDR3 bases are TGCAGTGCTAGTGGAGGGTCCTTTCAGACCCAGTACTTC. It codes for CSASGGSFQTQYF.

This chain's CDR3 is CASSPTSGGYEQYF. The DNA for the CDR3 is TGTGCCAGCAGTCCCACTAGCGGGGGCTACGAGCAGTACTTC. The genes are TRBV6-5 and TRBJ2-7; 11 bases align to TRBD2. The CDR3 has 14 residues. V lost 5 bases to trimming and J lost 3 bases; unmatched junction nucleotides: 3. The V gene's germline CDR1 is MNHEY and CDR2 SVGAGI.

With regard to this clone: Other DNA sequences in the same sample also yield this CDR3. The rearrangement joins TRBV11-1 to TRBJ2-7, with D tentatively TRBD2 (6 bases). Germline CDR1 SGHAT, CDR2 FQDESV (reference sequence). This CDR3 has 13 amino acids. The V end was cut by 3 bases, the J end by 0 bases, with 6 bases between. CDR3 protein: CASSLGGSYEQYF. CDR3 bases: TGTGCCAGCAGCTTGGGAGGCTCCTACGAGCAGTACTTC.

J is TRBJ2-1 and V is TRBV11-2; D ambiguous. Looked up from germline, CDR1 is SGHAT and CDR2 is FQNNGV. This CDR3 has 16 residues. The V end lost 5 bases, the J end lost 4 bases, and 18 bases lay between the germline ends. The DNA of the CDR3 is TGTGCCAGCAGCCCCCCAGGCGATTTGCTTTACAATGAGCAGTTCTTC. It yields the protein CASSPPGDLLYNEQFF.

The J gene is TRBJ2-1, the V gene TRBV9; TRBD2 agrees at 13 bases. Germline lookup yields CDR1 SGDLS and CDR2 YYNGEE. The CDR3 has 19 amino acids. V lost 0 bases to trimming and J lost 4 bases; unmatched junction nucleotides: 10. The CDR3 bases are TGTGCCAGCAGCGTAGGGCTAGGACTAGCGGGAGTGTCATACAATGAGCAGTTCTTC. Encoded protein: CASSVGLGLAGVSYNEQFF.

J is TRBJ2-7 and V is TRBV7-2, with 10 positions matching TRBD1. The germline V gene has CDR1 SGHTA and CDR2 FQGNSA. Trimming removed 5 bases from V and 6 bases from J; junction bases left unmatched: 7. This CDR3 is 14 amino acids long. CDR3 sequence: CASSTRQGAGEQYF. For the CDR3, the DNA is TGTGCCAGCAGCACCCGACAGGGGGCGGGCGAGCAGTACTTC.

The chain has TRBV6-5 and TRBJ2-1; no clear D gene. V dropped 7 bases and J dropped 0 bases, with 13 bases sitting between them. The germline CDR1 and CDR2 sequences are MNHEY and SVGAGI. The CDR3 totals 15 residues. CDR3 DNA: TGTGCCAGCAAGAACACGGGCAGCTCCTACAATGAGCAGTTCTTC. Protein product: CASKNTGSSYNEQFF.

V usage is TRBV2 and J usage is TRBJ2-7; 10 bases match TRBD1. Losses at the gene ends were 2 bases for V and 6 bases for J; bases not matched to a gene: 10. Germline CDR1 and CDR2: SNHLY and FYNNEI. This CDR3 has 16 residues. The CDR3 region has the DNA TGTGCCAGCAGTGAACGAAGAGGACAGGGGGGATTCGAGCAGTACTTC. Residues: CASSERRGQGGFEQYF. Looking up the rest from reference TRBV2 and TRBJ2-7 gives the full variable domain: EPEVTQTPSHQVTQMGQEVILRCVPISNHLYFYWYRQILGQKVEFLVSFYNNEISEKSEIFDDQFSVERPDGSNFTLKIRSTKLEDSAMYFCASSERRGQGGFEQYFGPGTRLTVT.

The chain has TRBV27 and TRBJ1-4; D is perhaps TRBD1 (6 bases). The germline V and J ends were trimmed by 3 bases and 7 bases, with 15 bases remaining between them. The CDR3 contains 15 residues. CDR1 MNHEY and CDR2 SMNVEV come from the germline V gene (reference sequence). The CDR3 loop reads CASSLGATWGEKLFF. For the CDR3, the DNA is TGTGCCAGCAGTTTGGGGGCCACCTGGGGTGAAAAACTGTTTTTT.

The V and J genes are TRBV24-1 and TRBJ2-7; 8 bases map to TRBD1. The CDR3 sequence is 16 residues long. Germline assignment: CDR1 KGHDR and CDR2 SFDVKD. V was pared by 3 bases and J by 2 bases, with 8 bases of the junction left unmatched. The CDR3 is CATSDAGGAVPYEQYF. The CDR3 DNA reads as TGTGCCACCAGTGATGCAGGGGGCGCAGTCCCCTACGAGCAGTACTTC.

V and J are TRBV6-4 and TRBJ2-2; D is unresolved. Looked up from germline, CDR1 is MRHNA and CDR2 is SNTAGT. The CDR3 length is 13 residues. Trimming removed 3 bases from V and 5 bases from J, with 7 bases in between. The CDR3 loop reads CASSEQRTGELFF. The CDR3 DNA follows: TGTGCCAGCAGTGAACAACGAACCGGGGAGCTGTTTTTT.

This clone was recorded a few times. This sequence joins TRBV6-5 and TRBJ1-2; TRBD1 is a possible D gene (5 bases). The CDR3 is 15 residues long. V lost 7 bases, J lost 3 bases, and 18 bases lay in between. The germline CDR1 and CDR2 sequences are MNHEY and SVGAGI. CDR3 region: CASTPSGRVDYGYTF. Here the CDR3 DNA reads TGTGCCAGCACACCTTCGGGCAGGGTTGACTATGGCTACACCTTC.

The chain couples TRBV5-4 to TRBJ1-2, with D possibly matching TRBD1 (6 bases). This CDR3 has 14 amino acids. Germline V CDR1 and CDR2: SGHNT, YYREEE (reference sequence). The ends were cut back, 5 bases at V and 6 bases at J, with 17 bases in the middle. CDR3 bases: TGTGCCAGCAGTCCACAGGGAGGGGGTAATGGCTACACCTTC. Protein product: CASSPQGGGNGYTF.

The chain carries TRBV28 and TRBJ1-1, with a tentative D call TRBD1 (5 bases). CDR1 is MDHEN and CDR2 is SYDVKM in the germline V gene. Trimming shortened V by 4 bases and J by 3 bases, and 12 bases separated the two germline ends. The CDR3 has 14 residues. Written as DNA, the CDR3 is TGTGCCAGCAGTTCTCCAGGGTACGACACTGAAGCTTTCTTT. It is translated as CASSSPGYDTEAFF.

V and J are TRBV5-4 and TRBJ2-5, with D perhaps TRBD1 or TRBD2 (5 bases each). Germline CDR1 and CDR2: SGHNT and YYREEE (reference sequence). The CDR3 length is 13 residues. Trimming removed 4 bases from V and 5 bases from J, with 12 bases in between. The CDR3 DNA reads TGTGCCAGCAGCCCCGGATGGGGGGAGACCCAGTACTTC. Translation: CASSPGWGETQYF.

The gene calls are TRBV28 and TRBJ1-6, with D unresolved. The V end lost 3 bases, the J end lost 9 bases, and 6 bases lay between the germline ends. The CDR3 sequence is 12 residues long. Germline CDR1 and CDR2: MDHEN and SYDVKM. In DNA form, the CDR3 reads TGTGCCAGCAGTTTTTTCGGTTCACCCCTCCACTTT. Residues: CASSFFGSPLHF.

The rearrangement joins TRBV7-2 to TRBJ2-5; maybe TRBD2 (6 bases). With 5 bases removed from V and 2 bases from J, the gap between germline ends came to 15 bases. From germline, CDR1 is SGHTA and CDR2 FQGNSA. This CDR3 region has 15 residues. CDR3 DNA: TGTGCCAGCAGCCCTTATGAGGGGACTCAAGAGACCCAGTACTTC. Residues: CASSPYEGTQETQYF.

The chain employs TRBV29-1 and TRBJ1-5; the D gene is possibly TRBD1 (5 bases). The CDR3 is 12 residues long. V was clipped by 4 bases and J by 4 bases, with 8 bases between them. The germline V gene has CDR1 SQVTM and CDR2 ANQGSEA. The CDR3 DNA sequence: TGCAGCGTTGGTGAGGGGAATCAGCCCCAGCATTTT. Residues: CSVGEGNQPQHF.

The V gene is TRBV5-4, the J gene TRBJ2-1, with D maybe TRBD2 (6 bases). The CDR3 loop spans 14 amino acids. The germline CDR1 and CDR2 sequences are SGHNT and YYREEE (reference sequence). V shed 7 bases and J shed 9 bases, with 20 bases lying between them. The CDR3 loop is CASRAGSWMGEQFF. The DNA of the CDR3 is TGTGCCAGCCGAGCGGGTTCCTGGATGGGTGAGCAGTTCTTC.

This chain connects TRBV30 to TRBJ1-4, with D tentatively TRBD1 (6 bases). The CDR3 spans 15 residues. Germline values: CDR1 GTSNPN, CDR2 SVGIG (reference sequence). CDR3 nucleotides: TGTTCTTCCGGAGTAGGGGGGCCGCCTAATGAAAAACTGTTTTTT. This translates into CSSGVGGPPNEKLFF.

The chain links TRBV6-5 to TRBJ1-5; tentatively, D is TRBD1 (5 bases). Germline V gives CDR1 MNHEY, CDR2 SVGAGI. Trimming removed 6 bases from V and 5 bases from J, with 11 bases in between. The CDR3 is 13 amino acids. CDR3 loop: CASRIRVDQPQHF. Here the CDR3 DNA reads TGTGCCAGCAGGATCAGGGTAGATCAGCCCCAGCATTTT.

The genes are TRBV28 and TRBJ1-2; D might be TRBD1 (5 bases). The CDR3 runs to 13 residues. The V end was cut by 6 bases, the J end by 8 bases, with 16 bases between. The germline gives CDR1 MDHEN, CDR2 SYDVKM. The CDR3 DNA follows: TGTGCCAGCAGCGATCTGACTAGGGACGGCTACACCTTC. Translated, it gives CASSDLTRDGYTF.

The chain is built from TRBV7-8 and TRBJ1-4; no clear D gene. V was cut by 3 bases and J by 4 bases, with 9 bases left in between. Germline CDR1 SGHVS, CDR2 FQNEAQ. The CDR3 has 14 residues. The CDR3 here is CASSFGRGNEKLFF. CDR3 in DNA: TGTGCCAGCAGCTTCGGACGGGGTAATGAAAAACTGTTTTTT.